This T cell receptor (beta chain) was identified during a study of blood T cells in healthy people across ages. Across the whole study: Template switching picked up about one barcoded beta molecule for each two T cells.

Total RNA, at least 5 micrograms per sample, was extracted from PBMCs. This clonotype was seen more than once but under ten times. Combining a sample-barcoded 5' primer with a J-beta primer mix, a second PCR ran for about 7 to 12 cycles. Each cDNA molecule carried a tag from a template-switch adaptor that contained 12 random nucleotides. Using its own MiXCR run on the 5' RACE reads, TCRdb lists one record per CDR3 protein. The sample yields about a million distinct CDR3 sequences, 40% to 60% seen once. The CDR3 extends over 17 amino acids. The junction had 10 bases not matched to a gene; V was cut back by 4 bases and J by 2 bases. Germline CDR1 is SGHRS and CDR2 is YFSETQ.

Source material: blood. This clonotype was obtained from a man aged 30-40 years in good health. The rearrangement uses TRBV5-1 and TRBJ2-3; 10 bases agree with TRBD2. This CDR3 reads CASSLTTGLAATDTQYF. The CDR3 DNA reads as TGCGCCAGCAGCCTAACTACAGGACTAGCGGCCACAGATACGCAGTATTTT.